This T cell receptor (beta chain) was found in a study of blood T cell repertoires in COVID-19. Study in general: The cDNA or gDNA used as material had been derived from T cells, B-cell-depleted T cells, or PBMCs.

In the original workflow: Estimation of nucleated cell counts relied on the amplification of reference gene primers. Method: immunoSEQ multiplex PCR; TCRdb's copy keeps in-frame clones and lacks some. For V, J and clone size, that table is used; D and trimming come from the DNA. Of 70,000 to 80,000 clones in the sample, nearly 80% were seen once. V lost 8 bases and J 8 bases, leaving 16 bases between the germline ends. The germline V gene encodes CDR1 LNHNV and CDR2 YYDKDF (reference sequence). CDR3 length: 14 residues. Sequencing input: peripheral blood. The rearrangement uses TRBV15 and TRBJ1-6; no firm D call. This clonotype originated in a human donor in a cohort sampled during active COVID-19. The CDR3 region is CATGAHIPDSPLHF. DNA of the CDR3: TGTGCCACCGGAGCTCATATTCCGGATTCACCCCTCCACTTT.